Below, one T cell receptor beta chain is given with its context. The authors' processing: Amplification of reference gene primers was used by the study to estimate nucleated cell counts. This table comes from immunoSEQ multiplex PCR, and its TCRdb copy is limited to in-frame clones, with some not included. Clone size and V and J calls were adopted from that table, with D and trimming inferred from the DNA. The sample records 120,000 to 150,000 clones, 70% to 90% being singletons. This entry is derived from a study of blood T cell repertoires in COVID-19. Turning to the study itself: Samples came from the United States, Italy and Spain, spanning acute and convalescent COVID-19.

This CDR3 is 13 amino acids long. Germline loops: CDR1 SGHAT, CDR2 FQNNGV. The ends were cut back, 1 base at V and 5 bases at J, with 8 bases in the middle. This rearrangement joins TRBV11-2 to TRBJ1-1, with D tentatively TRBD1 (5 bases). The material sequenced was peripheral blood. The sequence came from an older woman with COVID-19, enrolled during active disease. The CDR3 DNA reads TGTGCCAGCAGCTTAGGGCGGGGGACTGAAGCTTTCTTT. Translating gives CASSLGRGTEAFF. The full variable domain, its missing parts supplied by reference TRBV11-2 and TRBJ1-1, is EAGVAQSPRYKIIEKRQSVAFWCNPISGHATLYWYQQILGQGPKLLIQFQNNGVVDDSQLPKDRFSAERLKGVDSTLKIQPAKLEDSAVYLCASSLGRGTEAFFGQGTRLTVV.